The rows below give T cell receptor beta chains drawn from one sample of a study of OX40 agonist ivuxolimab in advanced cancers. Here immunoSEQ multiplex PCR was the method, and the copy in TCRdb shows in-frame clones only, minus some. The data contain some 83,000 clones, around nine tenths of them singletons. The starting material was CD4+ or CD8+ T cells sorted from blood, obtained in a trial of the OX40 agonist ivuxolimab. These receptors all stem from an adult with an advanced solid tumor such as melanoma, head and neck, liver or kidney cancer. CDR3s include the opening cysteine and the closing phenylalanine or tryptophan. D genes are given only for firm matches. Not every row has a clone size; where given, it reads once, few, many or a size class.

>TRBJ1-3|-|TRBV7-8|TRBD1
TGTGCCAGCAGCTTAGCGGAGACAGGGGTAAACACCATATATTTT
CASSLAETGVNTIYF
>TRBJ2-1|-|TRBV7-2|TRBD2
TGTGCCAGCAGCTCCAGCGGGAGAAAGAGCAATGAGCAGTTCTTC
CASSSSGRKSNEQFF
>TRBJ1-6|few|TRBV2|-
TGTGCCAGCAGTGGCGCCTTTTCGAGTACACCCCTCCACTTT
CASSGAFSSTPLHF
>TRBJ2-7|-|TRBV2|-
TGTGCCAGCAGTGAAGCGCCAGGGCGTTTGACCTACGAGCAGTACTTC
CASSEAPGRLTYEQYF
>TRBJ1-2|-|TRBV5-4|-
TGTGCCAGCAGCTTGAGGATAGGGGCCACCTTTGGCTACACCTTC
CASSLRIGATFGYTF
>TRBJ1-1|-|TRBV6-5|-
TGTGCCAGCAGTTACGGGACGAACACTGAAGCTTTCTTT
CASSYGTNTEAFF
>TRBJ1-1|-|TRBV28|-
TGTGCCAGCATCGCCCGGACAGCTTTCAGAGACACTGAAGCTTTCTTT
CASIARTAFRDTEAFF
>TRBJ2-7|-|TRBV4-2|-
TGTGCCAGCAGCCAAGAAGGCCCTTCCGAAAGCTCCTACGAGCAGTACTTC
CASSQEGPSESSYEQYF
>TRBJ2-3|-|TRBV5-6|-
TGTGCCAGCAGCTTGGACGACAGAAATCCCTCAGATACGCAGTATTTT
CASSLDDRNPSDTQYF
>TRBJ1-5|-|TRBV5-3|-
TGTGCCAGAAGATTGACGCAGCCCCAGCATTTT
CARRLTQPQHF
>TRBJ2-7|-|TRBV30|-
TGTGCCTGGAGTGTATCGGGGGTGCGCTACGAGCAGTACTTC
CAWSVSGVRYEQYF
>TRBJ1-5|-|TRBV5-5|-
TGTGCCAGCAGCCCGGCGGGGCAGCCCCAGCATTTT
CASSPAGQPQHF
>TRBJ2-7|-|TRBV6-5|-
TGTGCCAGCAGTGTCGAGTATTACGAGCAGTACTTC
CASSVEYYEQYF
>TRBJ2-1|-|TRBV6-4|TRBD2
TGTGCCAGCAGTGACTCGACTAGCGGGGAGTACAATGAGCAGTTCTTC
CASSDSTSGEYNEQFF
>TRBJ2-7|-|TRBV19|-
TGTGCCAGTGCAGTGGTAGGGTGGTCCTACGAGCAGTACTTC
CASAVVGWSYEQYF
>TRBJ2-3|once|TRBV7-9|-
TGTGCCAGCAGCCCCCGAGAGTACACAGATACGCAGTATTTT
CASSPREYTDTQYF
>TRBJ1-5|-|TRBV6-1|-
TGTGCCAGCAGTGAAGCGCCCTGGGGGGGGCTGGATCAGCCCCAGCATTTT
CASSEAPWGGLDQPQHF
>TRBJ1-2|-|TRBV11-2|-
TGTGCCAGCAGCTTAGCAGAATACTATGGCTACACCTTC
CASSLAEYYGYTF
>TRBJ2-3|-|TRBV27|TRBD1
TGTGCCAGCAGTCTCCTACAGGGGCGTCCTTCCACAGATACGCAGTATTTT
CASSLLQGRPSTDTQYF
>TRBJ2-1|-|TRBV5-1|TRBD2
TGCGCCAGCAGCGATGAGCGGGGGATGTGGGACAATGAGCAGTTCTTC
CASSDERGMWDNEQFF
>TRBJ2-1|-|TRBV19|-
TGTGCCAGTAGTATAGTAGCGGGACAGGGTAATGAGCAGTTCTTC
CASSIVAGQGNEQFF
>TRBJ1-1|once|TRBV5-5|-
TGTGCCAGCAGCTTCTACACGGATGGAGCTTTCTTT
CASSFYTDGAFF
>TRBJ2-3|-|TRBV4-2|-
TGTGCCAGCAGCCGCAATGCGGGACTGCCAGGGGGAGATACGCAGTATTTT
CASSRNAGLPGGDTQYF
>TRBJ2-1|-|TRBV6-6|-
TGTGCCAGCAGTTCTCCGAGGATATATGAGCAGTTCTTC
CASSSPRIYEQFF
>TRBJ1-5|-|TRBV2|-
TGTGCCAGCAGTGAAAGGACGGGGTTTTGGCCCCAGCATTTT
CASSERTGFWPQHF
>TRBJ2-3|-|TRBV11-2|TRBD2
TGTGCCAGCAGCCCGGGACTAGCGCGGATCGGAGCTACGCAGTATTTT
CASSPGLARIGATQYF
>TRBJ2-5|-|TRBV5-1|TRBD2
TGCGCCAGCAGCCCTAGCGGGAGTATGGAGACCCAGTACTTC
CASSPSGSMETQYF
>TRBJ2-5|-|TRBV29-1|TRBD2
TGCAGCGGCATCAGAGCGGGACGGGAGACCCAGTACTTC
CSGIRAGRETQYF
>TRBJ2-1|-|TRBV4-1|-
TGCGCCAGCAGCCAAGAACATACAGCCACGGGATCAAGGGGCAATGAGCAGTTCTTC
CASSQEHTATGSRGNEQFF
>TRBJ2-5|-|TRBV7-6|-
TGTGCCAGCAGCCTAGGTTCAGCTCTGGGGGAGACCCAGTACTTC
CASSLGSALGETQYF
>TRBJ2-7|-|TRBV6-4|TRBD1
TGTGCCAGCAGCCTGGGACAGTCCTACGAGCAGTACTTC
CASSLGQSYEQYF
>TRBJ2-7|-|TRBV4-2|-
TGTGCCAGCAGCCAAGATCGGGCTACCTACGAGCAGTACTTC
CASSQDRATYEQYF
>TRBJ2-1|-|TRBV11-3|-
TGTGCCAGCAGCGCTACTACAGGGTATGAGCAGTTCTTC
CASSATTGYEQFF
>TRBJ1-6|few|TRBV6-5|TRBD1
TGTGCCAGCAGATCGACAGGGTTGAGTTCACCCCTCCACTTT
CASRSTGLSSPLHF
>TRBJ2-1|-|TRBV19|TRBD1
TGTGCCAGTAGTAAACCGGACAGGAACTCCTACAATGAGCAGTTCTTC
CASSKPDRNSYNEQFF
>TRBJ2-7|-|TRBV6-1|TRBD1
TGTGCCAGCAGAAAACAGGGGGCCTCCTACGAGCAGTACTTC
CASRKQGASYEQYF
>TRBJ2-7|-|TRBV13|TRBD2
TGTGCCAGCAGCCCGACTAGCGGGAGCTCTACCTACGAGCAGTACTTC
CASSPTSGSSTYEQYF
>TRBJ2-2|-|TRBV6-5|TRBD1
TGTGCCAGCAGTCCAGACAGGGTTACCGGGGAGCTGTCTTTT
CASSPDRVTGELSF
>TRBJ1-1|-|TRBV11-2|-
TGTGCCAGCAGTCTTAGATTGGAGGACACTGAAGCTTTCTTT
CASSLRLEDTEAFF
>TRBJ1-2|-|TRBV18|TRBD1
TGTGCCAGCTCACATGGGACAGGCGGAAAGAATGGCTACACCTTC
CASSHGTGGKNGYTF
>TRBJ2-7|-|TRBV5-1|-
TGCGCCAGCAGCTTGGCCACGGGGGCGCGAGACGAGCAGTACTTC
CASSLATGARDEQYF
>TRBJ2-1|-|TRBV29-1|TRBD1
TGCAGCGTTGACGGGACAGGGCAATTGAATGAGCAGTTCTTC
CSVDGTGQLNEQFF
>TRBJ2-1|-|TRBV7-6|TRBD2
TGTGCCAGCAGCTTAAGGACTAGCTCCTACAATGAGCAGTTCTTC
CASSLRTSSYNEQFF
>TRBJ2-5|-|TRBV29-1|TRBD2
TGCAGCGTTACGAGGGAGGGGTACCAAGAGACCCAGTACTTC
CSVTREGYQETQYF
>TRBJ1-2|-|TRBV5-1|-
TGCGCCAGCAGCTTGGAAAGGGGGGGTTACACCTTC
CASSLERGGYTF
>TRBJ2-3|-|TRBV19|-
TGTGCCAGTAGTAAACCCCTGAGCAAGGAGATCACAGATACGCAGTATTTT
CASSKPLSKEITDTQYF
>TRBJ1-5|-|TRBV18|-
TGTGCCAGCTCACCGGGACCGAATCAGCCCCAGCATTTT
CASSPGPNQPQHF
>TRBJ2-3|-|TRBV5-6|TRBD2
TGTGCCAGCAGCTTGGAACTAGCGGGGAAAGATACGCAGTATTTT
CASSLELAGKDTQYF
>TRBJ2-1|-|TRBV7-7|TRBD2
TGTGCCAGCAGCCCAGGACTAGCGGGAAGTGGTGAGCAGTTCTTC
CASSPGLAGSGEQFF